This TCR beta chain was obtained from a study of T cell responses to AZD1222 COVID-19 vaccine. This CDR3 is 14 amino acids long. Looked up from germline, CDR1 is GTSNPN and CDR2 is SVGIG (reference sequence). Between the trimmed V and J ends, which lost 3 bases and 7 bases, there was a span of 18 bases. The repertoire was sequenced with immunoSEQ multiplex PCR; TCRdb's copy has only in-frame clones and lacks some. The data contain approximately 100,000 clones, around nine tenths of them singletons. The sequence was obtained from an adult who received the AZD1222 COVID-19 vaccine. Sequences were derived from peripheral blood, sampled 28 days after the second AZD1222 dose. This chain connects TRBV30 to TRBJ1-2; D is perhaps TRBD1 (6 bases). In DNA, the CDR3 is TGTGCCTGGAGGTTCTACAGGGACATCGGTGGCTACACCTTC. This encodes CAWRFYRDIGGYTF.